The following is a T cell receptor (beta chain) sequence with its context. These data are taken from a study of blood T cell repertoires in COVID-19. There are 14 residues in the CDR3. The junction had 7 bases not matched to a gene; V was cut back by 3 bases and J by 6 bases. From germline, CDR1 is MDHEN and CDR2 SYDVKM. Generated by immunoSEQ multiplex PCR, the TCRdb table keeps only in-frame clones and is missing some. This sample yields over 200,000 clones, of which approximately 91% are seen a single time; about 6.5% belongs to the top ten. The TCR comes from a man aged 55-75 years who had recovered from COVID-19. Sequencing was done on a sample of peripheral blood. The V and J genes are TRBV28 and TRBJ2-5; TRBD2 agrees at 7 bases. CDR3 residues: CASSFGEGRKTQYF. CDR3 sequence (DNA): TGTGCCAGCAGTTTCGGGGAGGGGAGGAAGACCCAGTACTTC.